This T cell receptor beta chain is from a study of T cell repertoires in cytomegalovirus infection. Study-wide background: CMV infection together with matching HLA type was indicated by public TCR beta signatures.

TCRdb called the reads again in MiXCR, with one record for every CDR3 protein. Here the sample spans approximately 97,000 distinct CDR3 sequences, 16% being singletons. Unmatched junction bases numbered 3, after V lost 2 bases and J lost 5 bases. This CDR3 has 15 amino acids. Looked up from germline, CDR1 is SGHTA and CDR2 is FQGTGA. Study observations and caveats: The study identified carriers of CMV plus the relevant HLA from cumulative public TCR beta family frequency. The ex vivo response was dominated by HLA-C-restricted CMV-specific TCR beta clonotypes.

This clonotype was found many times. Its specificity is not known. This receptor was obtained from a human donor in good health (CMV status not recorded). Some clones in this sample may be carry-over from other donors' samples. The source material was PBMCs. The chain employs TRBV7-3 and TRBJ2-2, with 9 bases aligning to TRBD1. Here the CDR3 reads CASSLGTGITGELFF. CDR3 in DNA: TGTGCCAGCAGCTTAGGGACAGGGATTACCGGGGAGCTGTTTTTT.